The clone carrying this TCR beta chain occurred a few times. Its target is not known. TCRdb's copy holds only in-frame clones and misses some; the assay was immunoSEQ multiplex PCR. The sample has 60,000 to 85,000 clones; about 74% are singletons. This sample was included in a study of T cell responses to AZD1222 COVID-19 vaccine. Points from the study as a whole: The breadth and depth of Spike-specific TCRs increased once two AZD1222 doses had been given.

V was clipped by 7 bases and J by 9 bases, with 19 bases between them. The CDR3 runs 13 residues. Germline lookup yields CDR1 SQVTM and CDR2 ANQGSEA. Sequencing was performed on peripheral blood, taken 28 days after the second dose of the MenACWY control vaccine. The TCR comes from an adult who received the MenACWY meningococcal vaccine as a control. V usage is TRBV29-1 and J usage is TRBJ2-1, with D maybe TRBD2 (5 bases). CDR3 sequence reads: CSGASGPGSEQFF. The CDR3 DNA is TGCAGCGGTGCCTCGGGCCCTGGGAGTGAGCAGTTCTTC.